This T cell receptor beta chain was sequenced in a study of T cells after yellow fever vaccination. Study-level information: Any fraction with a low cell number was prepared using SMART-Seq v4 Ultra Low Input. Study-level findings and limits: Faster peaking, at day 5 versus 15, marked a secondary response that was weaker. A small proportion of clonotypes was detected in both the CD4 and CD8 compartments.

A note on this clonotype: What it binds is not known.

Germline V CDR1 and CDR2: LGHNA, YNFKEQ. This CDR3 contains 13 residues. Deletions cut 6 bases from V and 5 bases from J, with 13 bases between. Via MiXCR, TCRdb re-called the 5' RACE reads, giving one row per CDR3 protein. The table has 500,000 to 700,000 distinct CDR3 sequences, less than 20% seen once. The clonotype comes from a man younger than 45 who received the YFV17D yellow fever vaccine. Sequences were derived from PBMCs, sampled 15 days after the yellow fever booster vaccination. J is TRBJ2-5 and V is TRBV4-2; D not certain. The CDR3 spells CASRGSARETQYF. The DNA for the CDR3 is TGTGCCAGCAGGGGATCAGCGAGGGAGACCCAGTACTTC.